This T cell receptor beta chain came from a study of T cells in localized non-small cell lung cancer. Study-level findings and limits: Because researchers sequenced only one region of the tumor, heterogeneity is still possible. Patients showing higher blood T cell density tended to see longer overall survival. Appearances in adjacent lung were noted for a median roughly 58 of the top 100 tumor clones. Uninvolved adjacent lung had higher T cell clonality than tumor and all other tissues.

This clone was recorded once. Its target is unknown. This CDR3 contains 16 residues. Trimming took off 0 bases at V and 0 bases at J, with 10 bases between the two ends. The protocol was immunoSEQ multiplex PCR, while the TCRdb copy is restricted to in-frame clones and leaves out a portion. The sample includes over 30,000 clones, 78% seen only once; the top ten take roughly 33%. The receptor's source is a male donor at least 60 years old with stage II squamous cell lung carcinoma. The rearrangement links TRBV5-3 to TRBJ1-5; D remains unclear. TRBV5-3 is placed among ORFs of uncertain function. Source: peripheral blood, taken before any cancer treatment. The CDR3 region has the DNA TGTGCCAGAAGCTTGGGTTCCCTCTATAGCAATCAGCCCCAGCATTTT. Translation gives CARSLGSLYSNQPQHF.